Shown below are 18 T cell receptor beta chains from a single sample sequenced in a study of blood T cell repertoires in COVID-19. TCRdb keeps only in-frame clones here, not all; method: immunoSEQ multiplex PCR. Of 70,000 to 95,000 clones detected, about 90% appear once; the ten largest clones hold approximately 4.4%. Sequences were obtained from peripheral blood. Every receptor here comes from an elderly woman with acute or convalescent COVID-19.

This rearrangement joins TRBV2 to TRBJ2-3; D is perhaps TRBD1 (6 bases). CDR3 length equals 15 residues. The V end lost 3 bases, the J end lost 1 base, and 11 bases lay between the germline ends. Looked up from germline, CDR1 is SNHLY and CDR2 is FYNNEI. The CDR3 DNA sequence: TGTGCCAGCAGTGATCGTCCAGGGGGCACAGATACGCAGTATTTT. Amino acid sequence: CASSDRPGGTDTQYF.

J is TRBJ2-7 and V is TRBV18, with D hard to call. V was shortened by 3 bases and J by 5 bases, with 5 bases between the two germline ends. This CDR3 comprises 11 residues. In germline, CDR1 is KGHSH, CDR2 LQKENI. Here the CDR3 DNA reads TGTGCCAGCTCACCCAGTAACGAGCAGTACTTC. Its protein product is CASSPSNEQYF.

This chain joins TRBV19 and TRBJ2-1, with 9 bases fitting TRBD2. The CDR3 covers 15 residues. J was trimmed by 9 bases and V by 1 base; bases with no gene match: 7. In germline, CDR1 is LNHDA, CDR2 SQIVND (reference sequence). DNA for the CDR3: TGTGCCAGTAGTATAGGCGGCGGGAGGGCCATTGAGCAGTTCTTC. This encodes CASSIGGGRAIEQFF.

The V call is TRBV4-2, the J call TRBJ1-1, with unresolved D. Germline V gene lookup returns CDR1 LGHNA and CDR2 YNFKEQ. Trimming cost V 0 bases and J 0 bases, with 8 bases left between them. The CDR3 consists of 15 residues. CDR3 bases: TGTGCCAGCAGCCAAGAGATCACGGTGAACACTGAAGCTTTCTTT. Translation gives CASSQEITVNTEAFF.

V is TRBV19 and J is TRBJ1-1; D possibly corresponds to TRBD1 (5 bases). Germline assignment: CDR1 LNHDA and CDR2 SQIVND (reference sequence). Trimming removed 0 bases from V and 3 bases from J, with 14 bases in between. The length of the CDR3 is 16 residues. CDR3 nucleotides: TGTGCCAGTAGTATAGAGGCAGGGAAACGGGACACTGAAGCTTTCTTT. The encoded protein is CASSIEAGKRDTEAFF.

This clone was counted a single time. This rearrangement joins TRBV30 to TRBJ2-7; TRBD1 matches at 9 bases. Trimming removed 4 bases from V and 3 bases from J; junction bases left unmatched: 10. The CDR3 is made up of 15 amino acids. Germline assignment: CDR1 GTSNPN and CDR2 SVGIG (reference sequence). This CDR3 reads CAWTPGDRDLYEQYF. CDR3 bases: TGTGCCTGGACTCCTGGGGACAGGGACCTCTACGAGCAGTACTTC. The variable domain in full, with the rest retrieved from reference TRBV30 and TRBJ2-7, is SQTIHQWPATLVQPVGSPLSLECTVEGTSNPNLYWYRQAAGRGLQLLFYSVGIGQISSEVPQNLSASRPQDRQFILSSKKLLLSDSGFYLCAWTPGDRDLYEQYFGPGTRLTVT.

The genes are TRBV4-1 and TRBJ2-7; possible D gene TRBD1, 6 bases. Trimming stripped 1 base from V and 9 bases from J, with 13 bases between. This CDR3 is built from 13 residues. Looked up from germline, CDR1 is MGHRA and CDR2 is YSYEKL. The CDR3 sequence: CASSQVDRPRQYF. CDR3 DNA: TGCGCCAGCAGCCAAGTTGACAGGCCGAGGCAGTACTTC.

This chain uses TRBV24-1 with TRBJ1-1; the D gene is possibly TRBD1 (6 bases). From germline, CDR1 is KGHDR and CDR2 SFDVKD. The CDR3 extends over 13 amino acids. V was shortened by 4 bases and J by 5 bases, with 10 bases between the two germline ends. CDR3 sequence reads: CATSDAGETEAFF. In DNA form, the CDR3 reads TGTGCCACCAGTGACGCAGGGGAAACTGAAGCTTTCTTT.

The chain uses TRBV6-6 and TRBJ2-2; 7 bases agree with TRBD1. From germline, CDR1 is MNHNY and CDR2 SVGAGI (reference sequence). The trim removed 8 bases at V and 6 bases at J, leaving 3 bases unmatched. The CDR3 totals 12 residues. CDR3 loop: CASVTGAGELFF. Here the CDR3 DNA reads TGTGCCAGCGTTACAGGGGCCGGGGAGCTGTTTTTT.

The V call is TRBV2, the J call TRBJ2-7; no clear D. Trimming pared 10 bases from V and 3 bases from J, leaving 13 bases between. This CDR3 is built from 12 residues. Germline V gene lookup returns CDR1 SNHLY and CDR2 FYNNEI. CDR3 DNA: TGTGCCACCTCTGGCGGTTACTACGAGCAGTACTTC. Its protein product is CATSGGYYEQYF.

The V and J genes are TRBV19 and TRBJ2-2; tentative D call: TRBD2 (5 bases). CDR3 length: 14 residues. With 3 bases removed from V and 3 bases from J, the gap between germline ends came to 8 bases. Germline CDR1 reads LNHDA; CDR2 reads SQIVND (reference sequence). The CDR3 reads CASSMTRDTGELFF. The CDR3 DNA follows: TGTGCCAGTAGTATGACGAGGGACACCGGGGAGCTGTTTTTT.

The chain combines TRBV11-3 with TRBJ1-1; D is uncertain. The germline gives CDR1 SGHNT, CDR2 YENEEA. Trimming stripped 1 base from V and 2 bases from J, with 8 bases between. This CDR3 spans 14 amino acids. CDR3 DNA: TGTGCCAGCAGCTTAGTAGGAGGAAACACTGAAGCTTTCTTT. Its translation: CASSLVGGNTEAFF.

V and J are TRBV30 and TRBJ2-1, with 7 bases identical to TRBD2. CDR1 and CDR2 from the germline V gene are GTSNPN and SVGIG (reference sequence). The CDR3 is 11 residues long. The trim removed 5 bases at V and 7 bases at J, leaving 2 bases unmatched. CDR3 loop: CAWGRANEQFF. CDR3 nucleotides: TGTGCCTGGGGGAGGGCAAATGAGCAGTTCTTC.

The chain joins TRBV6-1 to TRBJ1-2, with D unresolved. Germline values: CDR1 MNHNS, CDR2 SASEGT. The CDR3 is 16 residues long. V was trimmed by 0 bases and J by 6 bases, leaving 17 bases between them. The CDR3: CASSEAGVGLRNGYTF. As DNA, the CDR3 is TGTGCCAGCAGTGAAGCGGGAGTCGGGTTGAGGAATGGCTACACCTTC.

The chain combines TRBV7-8 with TRBJ1-5; D is unclear. In germline, CDR1 is SGHVS, CDR2 FQNEAQ. Trimming pared 5 bases from V and 3 bases from J, leaving 11 bases between. The CDR3 runs to 14 residues. CDR3 protein: CASSTTVNNQPQHF. The DNA for the CDR3 is TGTGCCAGCAGCACAACAGTGAACAATCAGCCCCAGCATTTT.

The genes are TRBV5-1 and TRBJ2-4; 8 nucleotides match TRBD1. Germline-derived CDR1 and CDR2 are SGHRS and YFSETQ. The CDR3 has 15 residues. Trimming took 4 bases from V and 2 from J; bases not matched to a gene: 5. The CDR3 bases are TGCGCCAGCAGCGAAGGACAGGGTACCAAAAACATTCAGTACTTC. Translating it yields CASSEGQGTKNIQYF. The full variable domain, its missing parts supplied by reference TRBV5-1 and TRBJ2-4, is KAGVTQTPRYLIKTRGQQVTLSCSPISGHRSVSWYQQTPGQGLQFLFEYFSETQRNKGNFPGRFSGRQFSNSRSEMNVSTLELGDSALYLCASSEGQGTKNIQYFGAGTRLSVL.

The chain employs TRBV7-9 and TRBJ2-1; no clear D. V was trimmed by 5 bases and J by 13 bases, leaving 15 bases between them. Looked up from germline, CDR1 is SEHNR and CDR2 is FQNEAQ (reference sequence). This CDR3 is 12 amino acids long. The CDR3 nucleotides are TGTGCCAGCAGCCCGAATAGTGGTGAACAGTTCTTC. Its translation: CASSPNSGEQFF.

This clone has more than one count but fewer than ten. The chain links TRBV7-2 to TRBJ2-2, with D possibly being TRBD1 (5 bases). Germline V gene sequence: CDR1 SGHTA, CDR2 FQGNSA. The CDR3 has 14 residues. The ends were cut back, 10 bases at V and 1 base at J, with 13 bases in the middle. The CDR3 DNA reads TGTGCCACCCAGCCAGGGCGGAACACCGGGGAGCTGTTTTTT. It is translated as CATQPGRNTGELFF.